This entry lists 30 T cell receptor beta chains sequenced from one sample in a study of response to subunit inactivated influenza vaccine. TCRdb passed the RT-PCR reads through MiXCR, listing each CDR3 protein once. The sample has 450,000 to 700,000 distinct CDR3 sequences; 11% to 15% are singletons. Sequencing was performed on PBMCs from blood, taken about 12 days after vaccination. These receptor sequences come from a middle-aged man who received an inactivated influenza vaccine.

This clonotype was recorded at least ten times. The chain employs TRBV20-1 and TRBJ2-7, with TRBD1 as a possible D gene (6 bases). The CDR3 has 13 amino acids. V lost 5 bases to trimming and J lost 6 bases, with 17 bases between them. Germline CDR1 and CDR2: DFQATT and SNEGSKA (reference sequence). CDR3 bases: TGCAGTGCTCCACTGGGCAGGGGTAGCGAGCAGTACTTC. It translates to CSAPLGRGSEQYF.

The rearrangement uses TRBV24-1 and TRBJ2-1, with 9 bases lining up with TRBD2. Germline-derived CDR1 and CDR2 are KGHDR and SFDVKD. The V and J ends lost 5 bases and 12 bases, in that order; junction bases with no gene match: 4. The CDR3 has 12 amino acids. CDR3 in DNA: TGTGCCACCAGTGGTCTAGCGGGGCGGCAGTTCTTC. Encoded protein: CATSGLAGRQFF.

This clonotype has a handful of counts. This CDR3 reads CASRKDSLIGKLFF. The CDR3 DNA reads TGTGCCAGCAGAAAGGACAGCTTGATCGGGAAACTGTTTTTT. The chain is built from TRBV7-8 and TRBJ1-4; perhaps TRBD1 as D (6 bases). This CDR3 contains 14 residues. CDR1 is SGHVS, CDR2 FQNEAQ, per germline. V was shortened by 6 bases and J by 11 bases, with 19 bases between the two germline ends.

This clonotype turned up a few times. The chain is built from TRBV20-1 and TRBJ2-5, with 12 bases aligning to TRBD2. Per germline, CDR1 DFQATT and CDR2 SNEGSKA (reference sequence). The CDR3 is made up of 15 amino acids. J lost 9 bases, V lost 0 bases, and 8 bases had no gene match. The CDR3: CSARDRTSGALPQYF. The CDR3 DNA reads TGCAGTGCTAGAGATAGGACTAGCGGGGCCTTGCCCCAGTACTTC.

This chain connects TRBV20-1 to TRBJ2-1; TRBD1 matches at 8 bases. V was pared by 6 bases and J by 4 bases, with 8 bases of the junction left unmatched. The CDR3 is made up of 14 amino acids. Germline assignment: CDR1 DFQATT and CDR2 SNEGSKA (reference sequence). Here the CDR3 DNA reads TGCAGTGCGAGTACAGGGGGGCGTTACAATGAGCAGTTCTTC. As protein: CSASTGGRYNEQFF.

The rearrangement links TRBV7-2 to TRBJ2-7, with D maybe TRBD1 (6 bases). The CDR3 covers 14 residues. With 4 bases removed from V and 3 bases from J, the gap between germline ends came to 13 bases. In germline, CDR1 is SGHTA, CDR2 FQGNSA. The CDR3 region has the DNA TGTGCCAGCAGCTACAAGGGGGACATCTACGAGCAGTACTTC. Translating it yields CASSYKGDIYEQYF. The entire variable domain, with the rest obtained from reference TRBV7-2 and TRBJ2-7, is as follows: GAGVSQSPSNKVTEKGKDVELRCDPISGHTALYWYRQSLGQGLEFLIYFQGNSAPDKSGLPSDRFSAERTGGSVSTLTIQRTQQEDSAVYLCASSYKGDIYEQYFGPGTRLTVT.

This chain links TRBV5-1 with TRBJ2-3, with D perhaps TRBD1 (6 bases). Germline V CDR1 and CDR2: SGHRS, YFSETQ. There are 14 residues in the CDR3. The germline V and J ends were trimmed by 3 bases and 3 bases, with 11 bases remaining between them. CDR3 region: CASSYEGGTDTQYF. For the CDR3, the DNA is TGCGCCAGCAGCTACGAAGGGGGTACAGATACGCAGTATTTT.

The gene calls are TRBV5-4 and TRBJ2-3; D gene ambiguous. Germline CDR1 SGHNT, CDR2 YYREEE (reference sequence). Trimming removed 9 bases from V and 0 bases from J, with 14 bases in between. CDR3 length: 14 amino acids. For the CDR3, the DNA is TGTGCCATGGGCCCTGGTTCTAGCACAGATACGCAGTATTTT. This sequence encodes CAMGPGSSTDTQYF. The variable domain in full, completed from reference TRBV5-4 and TRBJ2-3, reads ETGVTQSPTHLIKTRGQQVTLRCSSQSGHNTVSWYQQALGQGPQFIFQYYREEENGRGNFPPRFSGLQFPNYSSELNVNALELDDSALYLCAMGPGSSTDTQYFGPGTRLTVL.

V gene TRBV20-1 combines with J gene TRBJ2-7, with 10 bases identical to TRBD2. CDR1 and CDR2 from the germline V gene are DFQATT and SNEGSKA (reference sequence). With 1 base clipped from V and 0 bases from J, the junction kept 12 bases outside the gene matches. This CDR3 comprises 18 residues. The CDR3 region is CSARGPSQAGGSSYEQYF. CDR3 nucleotides: TGCAGTGCTAGAGGCCCATCTCAAGCGGGAGGGTCCTCCTACGAGCAGTACTTC.

This clonotype was counted a few times. V usage is TRBV25-1 and J usage is TRBJ2-1; the D is unclear. The CDR3 length is 14 residues. V dropped 6 bases and J dropped 5 bases, with 14 bases sitting between them. CDR1 is MGHDK and CDR2 is SYGVNS in the germline V gene. The CDR3 protein is CASSYNLRDNEQFF. The CDR3 DNA sequence: TGTGCCAGCAGCTATAATCTCCGGGACAATGAGCAGTTCTTC.

The rearrangement links TRBV27 to TRBJ2-7; 9 bases fit TRBD1. Per the germline V gene, CDR1 is MNHEY and CDR2 is SMNVEV (reference sequence). With 5 bases clipped from V and 3 bases from J, the junction kept 8 bases outside the gene matches. This CDR3 region has 15 residues. CDR3 sequence: CASSPGTGIVYEQYF. The CDR3 coding sequence is TGTGCCAGCAGTCCCGGGACAGGGATTGTCTACGAGCAGTACTTC.

The genes are TRBV2 and TRBJ2-5; D possibly uses TRBD1 or TRBD2 (5 bases each). CDR1 and CDR2 from the germline V gene are SNHLY and FYNNEI. V lost 6 bases and J 4 bases, leaving 18 bases between the germline ends. CDR3 size: 15 residues. In nucleotides, the CDR3 is TGTGCCAGCAGACCCTCCGGGGCCGAGGGAGAGACCCAGTACTTC. Encoded protein: CASRPSGAEGETQYF.

This clonotype has only a few counts. The V gene is TRBV5-1, the J gene TRBJ1-4; weak D call: TRBD1 (6 bases). The ends were cut back, 0 bases at V and 8 bases at J, with 11 bases in the middle. Germline-derived CDR1 and CDR2 are SGHRS and YFSETQ. The CDR3 covers 14 residues. The CDR3 protein is CASSLAGAREKLFF. In DNA, the CDR3 is TGCGCCAGCAGCTTGGCAGGGGCAAGGGAAAAACTGTTTTTT.

The chain uses TRBV18 and TRBJ2-5; the match to TRBD1 covers 9 bases. Per germline, CDR1 KGHSH and CDR2 LQKENI. This CDR3 contains 14 residues. The ends lost 6 bases at V and 4 bases at J; junction bases unmatched: 6. DNA of the CDR3: TGTGCCAGCTCGCCCGGGACAGGGATAGAGACCCAGTACTTC. It specifies CASSPGTGIETQYF.

This chain links TRBV5-1 with TRBJ2-1; 9 bases line up with TRBD2. V lost 5 bases to trimming and J lost 13 bases; unmatched junction nucleotides: 10. The CDR3 extends over 13 amino acids. Germline values: CDR1 SGHRS, CDR2 YFSETQ. CDR3 nucleotide sequence: TGCGCCAGCAGTCGGCTTAGCGGGAGTCTACAGTTCTTC. Its protein product is CASSRLSGSLQFF.

V usage is TRBV9 and J usage is TRBJ2-1, with 9 bases fitting TRBD2. V was pared by 0 bases and J by 5 bases, with 0 bases of the junction left unmatched. There are 14 residues in the CDR3. The germline V gene has CDR1 SGDLS and CDR2 YYNGEE. The CDR3 is CASSVGLADNEQFF. The CDR3 nucleotides read TGTGCCAGCAGCGTAGGACTAGCGGACAATGAGCAGTTCTTC.

There are many counts of this clonotype. The V call is TRBV20-1, the J call TRBJ1-2, with D unclear. The V gene's germline CDR1 is DFQATT and CDR2 SNEGSKA (reference sequence). Deletions cut 6 bases from V and 8 bases from J, with 13 bases between. This CDR3 is 11 amino acids long. This CDR3 is CSAVSESGYTF. The CDR3 DNA sequence: TGCAGTGCAGTGTCAGAAAGCGGCTACACCTTC.

This clonotype came up many times. The chain uses TRBV12-3 or TRBV12-4 and TRBJ2-1, with 9 nucleotides matching TRBD2. The ends lost 2 bases at V and 10 bases at J; junction bases unmatched: 9. This CDR3 is built from 15 residues. The CDR3: CASSLLAGGLGEQFF. The CDR3 bases are TGTGCCAGCAGTTTACTCGCGGGGGGGCTCGGGGAGCAGTTCTTC.

This clonotype has only a few counts. The rearrangement links TRBV9 to TRBJ2-7, with 9 bases that match TRBD1. V gave up 2 bases and J gave up 2 bases; unmatched junction bases: 14. In germline, CDR1 is SGDLS, CDR2 YYNGEE. This CDR3 spans 18 amino acids. The CDR3 nucleotides are TGTGCCAGCAGCGTCAATGAGGGGGTGGGACAGGGAACCTACGAGCAGTACTTC. Residues: CASSVNEGVGQGTYEQYF.

The J gene is TRBJ2-5, the V gene TRBV5-4, with 11 bases lining up with TRBD1. This CDR3 has 17 amino acids. J gave up 4 bases and V 0 bases, and 8 bases lay outside the gene matches. Germline CDR1 is SGHNT and CDR2 is YYREEE (reference sequence). CDR3 bases: TGTGCCAGCAGCTTGGTAGGGACAGGGGGATTGGGAGAGACCCAGTACTTC. Its translation is CASSLVGTGGLGETQYF.

The chain is built from TRBV7-9 and TRBJ1-6; D gene uncertain. V was shortened by 5 bases and J by 9 bases, with 8 bases between the two germline ends. CDR1 is SEHNR, CDR2 FQNEAQ, per germline (reference sequence). The length of the CDR3 is 12 residues. The CDR3 loop reads CASSKGFSPLHF. The CDR3, as DNA: TGTGCCAGCAGCAAAGGGTTTTCACCCCTCCACTTT.

This clonotype has a handful of counts. This chain uses TRBV27 with TRBJ2-7, with D unresolved. V gave up 6 bases and J gave up 3 bases, with 15 bases separating them. This CDR3 has 14 residues. Germline CDR1 is MNHEY and CDR2 is SMNVEV (reference sequence). The CDR3 DNA reads as TGTGCCAGCAGCCGGAAGGTAGAGAGCTACGAGCAGTACTTC. Encoded protein: CASSRKVESYEQYF.

The CDR3, as DNA: TGTGCCAGCAGTACGACAACTCGGCCCGGGGAGCTGTTTTTT. Protein product: CASSTTTRPGELFF. The chain is built from TRBV6-4 and TRBJ2-2; D is unclear. Trimming cost V 5 bases and J 6 bases, with 13 bases left between them. Germline assignment: CDR1 MRHNA and CDR2 SNTAGT. This CDR3 is built from 14 residues.

V usage is TRBV11-2 and J usage is TRBJ2-1, with 8 bases identical to TRBD1. Germline trimming cut 3 bases from V and 9 bases from J; bases unmatched to any gene: 10. Germline V CDR1 and CDR2: SGHAT, FQNNGV. The CDR3 extends over 15 amino acids. CDR3: CASSFDLTGASEQFF. CDR3 sequence (DNA): TGTGCCAGCAGCTTCGACCTGACAGGGGCCAGTGAGCAGTTCTTC.

The J gene is TRBJ1-4, the V gene TRBV28; D unresolved. Trimming shortened V by 5 bases and J by 7 bases, and 17 bases separated the two germline ends. CDR3 length: 15 amino acids. Germline V gives CDR1 MDHEN, CDR2 SYDVKM. The CDR3 coding sequence is TGTGCCAGCAGTCCTGGTGGCAGAACCGGTGAAAAACTGTTTTTT. Translating it yields CASSPGGRTGEKLFF.

The V call is TRBV11-2, the J call TRBJ2-5; 7 bases fit TRBD1. The V and J ends lost 0 bases and 1 base, in that order; junction bases with no gene match: 5. The CDR3 length is 16 residues. The V gene's germline CDR1 is SGHAT and CDR2 FQNNGV. The CDR3 DNA follows: TGTGCCAGCAGCTTAGACCATGACAGGGCCCAAGAGACCCAGTACTTC. Its protein product is CASSLDHDRAQETQYF.

This clonotype appeared a few times. The rearrangement uses TRBV4-2 and TRBJ2-1; 8 nucleotides line up with TRBD2. The CDR3 runs to 16 residues. Germline V gene data show CDR1 as LGHNA and CDR2 as YNFKEQ. Germline trimming cut 0 bases from V and 8 bases from J; bases unmatched to any gene: 9. Here the CDR3 reads CASSQEGSGNRDEQFF. The CDR3 nucleotides read TGTGCCAGCAGCCAAGAAGGTAGCGGGAATAGGGATGAGCAGTTCTTC.

There are a few counts of this clonotype. The chain couples TRBV5-1 to TRBJ1-2; D ambiguous. This CDR3 region has 12 residues. Germline values: CDR1 SGHRS, CDR2 YFSETQ. V was clipped by 5 bases and J by 5 bases, with 10 bases between them. CDR3 DNA sequence: TGCGCCAGCAGTGCTTCGGGGTATGGCTACACCTTC. Translated: CASSASGYGYTF.

Comment on this clonotype: This sequence may be a read error, since a much larger clone differs from it by one base. The chain uses TRBV7-9 and TRBJ2-2, with no clear D. In germline, CDR1 is SEHNR, CDR2 FQNEAQ (reference sequence). Deletions cut 9 bases from V and 5 bases from J, with 4 bases between. The CDR3 contains 10 residues. This CDR3 is CARGTGELFF. DNA for the CDR3: TGTGCCAGAGGGACCGGGGAGCTGTTTTTT.

The genes are TRBV5-1 and TRBJ2-5; 8 bases fit TRBD2. V trimming: 0 bases; J trimming: 4 bases; junction bases outside the gene matches: 5. The CDR3 is made up of 15 amino acids. CDR1 is SGHRS and CDR2 is YFSETQ in the germline V gene. In DNA form, the CDR3 reads TGCGCCAGCAGCTTGGTGGCTAGCGGGCGAGAGACCCAGTACTTC. Amino acid sequence: CASSLVASGRETQYF.